This TCR beta chain is from a study of blood T cell repertoires in COVID-19. Overall study context: Sites in the United States, Italy and Spain provided acute and convalescent COVID-19 samples. Sample material is recorded as cDNA or gDNA derived from T cells, B-cell-depleted T cells, or PBMCs.

The CDR3 has 12 amino acids. Germline assignment: CDR1 SGHAT and CDR2 FQNNGV. The junction had 5 bases not matched to a gene; V was cut back by 4 bases and J by 9 bases. Methods used by the authors: Reference gene primer amplification yielded estimated nucleated cell counts. Sequenced by immunoSEQ multiplex PCR; TCRdb stores in-frame clones only, minus some. The V and J calls and clone size come from that table; D and trimming were worked out from the DNA. The sample holds about 75,000 clones, approximately 79% seen once. The clonotype comes from a human donor with acute or convalescent COVID-19. The donor label of this sample is uncertain. Material for sequencing was peripheral blood. V is TRBV11-2 and J is TRBJ1-2, with 7 bases identical to TRBD1. The CDR3 region is CASSSTGSSYTF. DNA for the CDR3: TGTGCCAGCAGCTCGACAGGGAGCAGCTACACCTTC.